This passage covers 32 T cell receptor beta chains from one sample sequenced in a study of T cell clonality in common variable immunodeficiency. Method: immunoSEQ multiplex PCR; TCRdb's copy keeps in-frame clones and lacks some. The sample shows under 40,000 clones, none of them appearing just once. The specimen sequenced was peripheral blood mononuclear cells. The origin of the receptors is a person aged 18 to 70 in good health.

The sample holds many counts of this clone. Read coverage stops 3 residues before the CDR3 terminus; the germline J gene supplies the remainder. The chain uses TRBV6-1 and TRBJ2-1; D gene uncertain. The germline V gene encodes CDR1 MNHNS and CDR2 SASEGT. This CDR3 region has 15 residues. The ends were cut back, 2 bases at V and 8 bases at J, with 16 bases in the middle. The CDR3 DNA, read in part, is TGTGCCAGCAGTGAAAAGAAGTCTGGGCCCGATGAG. Its protein product is CASSEKKSGPDE. The complete CDR3 sequence is CASSEKKSGPDEQFF.

Ten or more counts support this clone. The read comes to an end 3 residues before the CDR3 does, leaving the germline J gene to fill in the end. This chain links TRBV10-1 with TRBJ1-1; D possibly corresponds to TRBD1 (6 bases). The CDR3 contains 13 residues. Trimming shortened V by 10 bases and J by 0 bases, and 12 bases separated the two germline ends. Germline assignment: CDR1 WNHNN and CDR2 SYGVQD (reference sequence). Incomplete CDR3 DNA: TGCGCCACGAGACAGGATATGAACACTGAA. Amino acids: CATRQDMNTE. The entire CDR3 protein is CATRQDMNTEAFF.

On this clone itself: The read terminates 3 residues ahead of where the CDR3 ends, so the germline J gene completes it. The rearrangement links TRBV20-1 to TRBJ1-5, with TRBD1 identical over 10 bases. Looked up from germline, CDR1 is DFQATT and CDR2 is SNEGSKA (reference sequence). The CDR3 is made up of 16 amino acids. The ends lost 3 bases at V and 2 bases at J; junction bases unmatched: 7. The part of the CDR3 DNA that was read is TGCAGTGCTAGTACGGGACAGGGGTTTGGCAATCAGCCC. Protein: CSASTGQGFGNQP. The full-length CDR3 reads as CSASTGQGFGNQPQHF.

This clone was seen many times. From the germline J gene comes the end of the CDR3, since the read stops 3 residues before it. The V and J genes are TRBV4-2 and TRBJ2-7, with D perhaps matching TRBD2 (5 bases). Germline CDR1 LGHNA, CDR2 YNFKEQ. This CDR3 region has 12 residues. The V end lost 4 bases, the J end lost 3 bases, and 7 bases lay between the germline ends. The CDR3 sequence is CASSRTSYEQYF. The sequenced part of the CDR3 DNA is TGTGCCAGCAGCCGAACTAGCTACGAG.

This clone was detected only a few times. The read is 3 residues too short to cover the CDR3 end, so that end is filled in from the germline J gene. This chain connects TRBV2 to TRBJ1-1; D is possibly TRBD1 (6 bases). The ends were cut back, 10 bases at V and 1 base at J, with 13 bases in the middle. The CDR3 is 13 amino acids. CDR1 and CDR2 from the germline V gene are SNHLY and FYNNEI. The sequenced part of the CDR3 DNA is TGTGCCATAAAGGGGGAGCCGAACACTGAA. Protein sequence: CAIKGEPNTE. The whole CDR3 is CAIKGEPNTEAFF.

This clone was counted ten times or more. From the germline J gene comes the end of the CDR3, since the read stops 3 residues before it. This chain joins TRBV2 and TRBJ1-1, with D uncertain. The ends were cut back, 8 bases at V and 1 base at J, with 14 bases in the middle. The germline CDR1 and CDR2 sequences are SNHLY and FYNNEI. This CDR3 region has 14 residues. CDR3 DNA (partial): TGTGCCAGCCAGAAATACAGCAAGAACACTGAA. Encoded protein: CASQKYSKNTE. The whole CDR3 region reads CASQKYSKNTEAFF.

This clone appeared many times. The CDR3 goes on 3 residues after the read ends, and that part is filled in from the germline J gene. The chain couples TRBV20-1 to TRBJ2-7; weak D call: TRBD1 (6 bases). Trimming shortened V by 0 bases and J by 4 bases, and 16 bases separated the two germline ends. Germline values: CDR1 DFQATT, CDR2 SNEGSKA (reference sequence). The CDR3 is 15 residues long. The CDR3 DNA, read in part, is TGCAGTGCTAGAGATTCAAGGGCAGGGGCGTACGAG. Translated, it gives CSARDSRAGAYE. The entire CDR3 is CSARDSRAGAYEQYF.

This clone was observed at least ten times. The read gets to within 3 residues of the CDR3 end, and the germline J gene fills in the rest. The chain recombines TRBV4-1 with TRBJ2-7, with 7 bases that match TRBD2. This CDR3 is 16 amino acids long. V lost 1 base and J lost 1; bases outside the gene matches: 7. CDR1 and CDR2 (germline): MGHRA, YSYEKL. The sequenced CDR3 bases are TGCGCCAGCAGCCAAGGGTCTAGCGGACCATCCTACGAG. Amino acid sequence: CASSQGSSGPSYE. The whole CDR3 sequence is CASSQGSSGPSYEQYF.

This clone was recorded many times. The CDR3 is cut off 3 residues early in the read; its end comes from the germline J gene. The chain employs TRBV9 and TRBJ2-3; 10 nucleotides agree with TRBD2. This CDR3 region has 15 residues. Germline V gives CDR1 SGDLS, CDR2 YYNGEE. With V trimmed by 3 bases and J by 3 bases, 4 bases remained unmatched. This chain's CDR3 is CASSASGSGTDTQYF. CDR3 DNA (partial): TGTGCCAGCAGCGCTAGCGGGAGTGGTACAGATACG.

This clone was observed many times. The read ends 3 residues shy of where the CDR3 ends; the end is completed using the germline J gene. V is TRBV2 and J is TRBJ1-1; no clear D gene. The germline CDR1 and CDR2 sequences are SNHLY and FYNNEI. The CDR3 has 14 residues. V lost 1 base and J 1 base, leaving 7 bases between the germline ends. The DNA read from the CDR3 is TGTGCCAGCAGTGAAGACACGGGGAACACTGAA. Translating it yields CASSEDTGNTE. The CDR3, in full, reads CASSEDTGNTEAFF.

This clone has at least ten counts. The read is 3 residues too short to cover the CDR3 end, so that end is filled in from the germline J gene. This chain links TRBV5-1 with TRBJ2-3; 10 bases map to TRBD2. V trimming: 0 bases; J trimming: 4 bases; junction bases outside the gene matches: 5. The germline CDR1 and CDR2 sequences are SGHRS and YFSETQ. The CDR3 consists of 16 residues. This chain's CDR3 is CASSLGTSGGADTQYF. Partial CDR3 DNA: TGCGCCAGCAGCTTGGGGACTAGCGGTGGCGCAGATACG. The full variable domain, with the rest looked up from reference TRBV5-1 and TRBJ2-3, is KAGVTQTPRYLIKTRGQQVTLSCSPISGHRSVSWYQQTPGQGLQFLFEYFSETQRNKGNFPGRFSGRQFSNSRSEMNVSTLELGDSALYLCASSLGTSGGADTQYFGPGTRLTVL.

This clone has at least ten counts. The read finishes 3 residues shy of the CDR3 end, and the germline J gene is used to complete it. V usage is TRBV20-1 and J usage is TRBJ1-6; tentatively, D is TRBD1 (6 bases). CDR3 length equals 14 residues. Germline V gene lookup returns CDR1 DFQATT and CDR2 SNEGSKA (reference sequence). Trimming took 3 bases from V and 7 from J, leaving 13 bases between them. The covered CDR3 bases are TGCAGTGCTAGTCGGGGGGCCGCCAATTCACCC. It specifies CSASRGAANSP. Given in full, the CDR3 is CSASRGAANSPLHF.

This clone has ten or more counts. Coverage ceases 3 residues before the CDR3 finishes, and the germline J gene fills in the end. The chain joins TRBV5-5 to TRBJ2-1, with D maybe TRBD2 (6 bases). CDR3 length: 15 amino acids. Germline values: CDR1 SGHKS, CDR2 YYEKEE (reference sequence). Trimming took 6 bases from V and 5 from J, leaving 18 bases between them. The part of the CDR3 DNA that was read is TGTGCCAGCACCAAGGCCTCCGGAGGGGACAATGAG. Translation gives CASTKASGGDNE. In full, the CDR3 reads CASTKASGGDNEQFF.

In its sample, this clone was seen many times. From the germline J gene comes the end of the CDR3, since the read stops 3 residues before it. The genes are TRBV19 and TRBJ2-1, with 13 bases fitting TRBD2. Germline trimming cut 3 bases from V and 4 bases from J; bases unmatched to any gene: 3. The CDR3 runs to 16 residues. Germline CDR1 reads LNHDA; CDR2 reads SQIVND (reference sequence). The CDR3 DNA, read in part, is TGTGCCAGTAGTATTTGGACTAGCGGGAGTTACAATGAG. Translation gives CASSIWTSGSYNE. The CDR3, in full, reads CASSIWTSGSYNEQFF. The full variable domain, in which reference TRBV19 and TRBJ2-1 provide the parts outside the CDR3, is DGGITQSPKYLFRKEGQNVTLSCEQNLNHDAMYWYRQDPGQGLRLIYYSQIVNDFQKGDIAEGYSVSREKKESFPLTVTSAQKNPTAFYLCASSIWTSGSYNEQFFGPGTRLTVL.

This clone has at least ten counts. The DNA ends 3 residues before the CDR3 does, and the rest of the CDR3 is filled in from the germline J gene. The rearrangement links TRBV27 to TRBJ2-1; 11 bases are a match to TRBD2. Germline V gene data show CDR1 as MNHEY and CDR2 as SMNVEV (reference sequence). Trimming at V came to 5 bases and at J to 1 base, leaving 7 bases not matched to a gene. The CDR3 runs to 17 residues. Here the CDR3 reads CASSGIAGGISYNEQFF. The part of the CDR3 DNA that was read is TGTGCCAGCAGTGGGATAGCGGGAGGGATATCCTACAATGAG.

This clone appeared many times. The observed sequence ends 3 residues before the CDR3 terminus, with the missing tail filled in from the germline J gene. The gene calls are TRBV20-1 and TRBJ2-5, with TRBD2 matching 7 bases. The germline gives CDR1 DFQATT, CDR2 SNEGSKA (reference sequence). The CDR3 extends over 16 amino acids. V gave up 6 bases and J gave up 6 bases; unmatched junction bases: 19. The chain's CDR3 is CSASGGTTKGPKTQYF. Incomplete CDR3 DNA: TGCAGTGCCTCTGGGGGGACTACTAAAGGGCCCAAGACC.

With regard to this clone: The sequenced fragment ends 3 residues before the CDR3 boundary, so the rest is inferred from the germline J gene. The chain uses TRBV20-1 and TRBJ2-7; perhaps TRBD2 as D (5 bases). The CDR3 extends over 15 amino acids. Germline V CDR1 and CDR2: DFQATT, SNEGSKA (reference sequence). The ends were cut back, 0 bases at V and 3 bases at J, with 15 bases in the middle. The covered CDR3 bases are TGCAGTGCTAGAGAAGCGGACGGTATGAACTACGAG. This translates into CSAREADGMNYE. The whole CDR3 reads CSAREADGMNYEQYF.

The table lists this clone with a few counts. The read stops 3 residues short of the end of the CDR3; the missing end is completed from the germline J gene. The chain links TRBV7-9 to TRBJ2-7, with 8 bases that match TRBD2. The CDR3 spans 15 residues. Trimming at V came to 5 bases and at J to 5 bases, leaving 11 bases not matched to a gene. Germline V gives CDR1 SEHNR, CDR2 FQNEAQ (reference sequence). The CDR3: CASSPPSGSTNEQYF. CDR3 bases read: TGTGCCAGCAGCCCTCCGAGCGGGAGCACGAACGAG.

This clone was counted ten times or more. Read coverage stops 3 residues before the CDR3 terminus; the germline J gene supplies the remainder. The V and J genes are TRBV5-1 and TRBJ2-2; maybe TRBD2 (5 bases). The CDR3 covers 15 residues. V was trimmed by 0 bases and J by 4 bases, leaving 10 bases between them. Germline V gives CDR1 SGHRS, CDR2 YFSETQ. The part of the CDR3 DNA that was read is TGCGCCAGCAGCTTGGAGGGCCGGGGCACCGGGGAG. This gives the protein CASSLEGRGTGE. The entire CDR3 protein reads CASSLEGRGTGELFF.

In this sample, this clone turned up many times. The read falls 3 residues short of the CDR3 end, and the missing part is taken from the germline J gene. The J gene is TRBJ2-5, the V gene TRBV6-2 or TRBV6-3, with D possibly matching TRBD1 (5 bases). In germline, CDR1 is MNHEY, CDR2 SVGEGT. This CDR3 has 13 amino acids. Deletions cut 11 bases from V and 1 base from J, with 14 bases between. The sequenced CDR3 bases are TGTGCCTCCAGGATGGGGCTCCAAGAGACC. Protein product: CASRMGLQET. The entire CDR3 protein reads CASRMGLQETQYF.

This clone came up many times. Sequencing ends 3 residues short of the CDR3 end; the germline J gene provides the rest. V usage is TRBV20-1 and J usage is TRBJ1-6; TRBD1 matches 8 bases. CDR1 DFQATT and CDR2 SNEGSKA come from the germline V gene (reference sequence). This CDR3 has 15 residues. J was trimmed by 2 bases and V by 2 bases; bases with no gene match: 2. The CDR3 DNA, read in part, is TGCAGTGCTAGACAGACAGGGGCCTATAATTCACCC. It is translated as CSARQTGAYNSP. The entire CDR3 reads CSARQTGAYNSPLHF.

This clone was recorded many times. CDR3 bases read: TGTGCCAGCAGCTTCGGGACAGGGGGCGAG. It translates to CASSFGTGGE. The full-length CDR3 reads as CASSFGTGGEQYF. V gene TRBV5-5 combines with J gene TRBJ2-7; 11 positions match TRBD1. The sequence runs out 3 residues before the end of the CDR3; the remainder is reconstructed from the germline J gene. J lost 6 bases, V lost 2 bases, and 1 base had no gene match. The germline V gene encodes CDR1 SGHKS and CDR2 YYEKEE (reference sequence). This CDR3 has 13 residues.

Ten or more counts support this clone. The CDR3 end falls 3 residues outside the read, so it is completed with the germline J gene. V and J are TRBV20-1 and TRBJ2-3; TRBD2 agrees at 7 bases. Looked up from germline, CDR1 is DFQATT and CDR2 is SNEGSKA (reference sequence). V trimming: 1 base; J trimming: 2 bases; junction bases outside the gene matches: 15. The CDR3 has 18 amino acids. Incomplete CDR3 DNA: TGCAGTGCTAGAGGGGCTGGAGGGCCTAGCGGACTCACAGATACG. This encodes CSARGAGGPSGLTDT. The whole CDR3 protein reads CSARGAGGPSGLTDTQYF.

This clone occurred many times. Read sequence stops 3 residues before the CDR3 end, and the germline J gene provides the missing end. V is TRBV13 and J is TRBJ1-3; 7 bases align to TRBD1. Germline loops: CDR1 PRHDT, CDR2 FYEKMQ (reference sequence). The V segment lost 6 bases and the J segment 0 bases; nucleotides outside the gene matches: 5. This CDR3 region has 15 residues. CDR3 amino acids: CASRGQIDSGNTIYF. CDR3 DNA (partial): TGTGCCAGCAGGGGACAGATAGACTCTGGAAACACC.

This clone was seen at least ten times. The DNA read from the CDR3 is TGTGCCATCAGTGAGTCTACTGGACGGACCACCCTTGGGGGTAGCGGGAAT. Translating it yields CAISESTGRTTLGGSGN. The CDR3 in its entirety is CAISESTGRTTLGGSGNQYF. The chain is built from TRBV10-3 and TRBJ2-4; TRBD2 matches at 8 bases. Sequencing ends 3 residues short of the CDR3 end; the germline J gene provides the rest. The CDR3 is 20 residues long. From germline, CDR1 is ENHRY and CDR2 SYGVKD.

This clone showed up many times. The read stops 3 residues short of the end of the CDR3; the missing end is completed from the germline J gene. This rearrangement joins TRBV19 to TRBJ1-5; no clear D gene. The germline CDR1 and CDR2 sequences are LNHDA and SQIVND (reference sequence). The germline V and J ends were trimmed by 0 bases and 1 base, with 13 bases remaining between them. This CDR3 comprises 17 residues. CDR3 bases read: TGTGCCAGTAGTATAGATATGGTGTTCCAGAGCAATCAGCCC. This codes for CASSIDMVFQSNQP. The whole CDR3 is CASSIDMVFQSNQPQHF.

This clone has at least ten counts. The covered CDR3 bases are TGTGCCAGCAGTTACTCGAGTTTTAGCGGGAGACTATACGAG. This codes for CASSYSSFSGRLYE. Given in full, the CDR3 is CASSYSSFSGRLYEQYF. This chain connects TRBV6-7 to TRBJ2-7; 9 bases map to TRBD2. The observed sequence ends 3 residues before the CDR3 terminus, with the missing tail filled in from the germline J gene. TRBV6-7 falls under the ORF class, with uncertain function. This CDR3 contains 17 residues. V was clipped by 0 bases and J by 4 bases; unmatched bases: 10.

This clone was seen many times. The read ends 3 residues early relative to the CDR3; the germline J gene fills the gap. The chain couples TRBV5-1 to TRBJ2-7; D uncertain. V lost 4 bases and J 1 base, leaving 12 bases between the germline ends. The CDR3 covers 14 residues. The germline CDR1 and CDR2 sequences are SGHRS and YFSETQ. The CDR3 is CASSPTGQSYEQYF. The CDR3 bases that were read are TGCGCCAGCAGCCCCACTGGGCAGTCCTACGAG.

This clone was recorded at least ten times. The read ends 3 residues before the CDR3 terminus; that terminus is restored from the germline J gene. The J gene is TRBJ2-2, the V gene TRBV12-3 or TRBV12-4; D unresolved. Trimming took 5 bases from V and 6 from J, leaving 10 bases between them. This CDR3 contains 13 residues. CDR3: CASSPTKAGELFF. CDR3 bases read: TGTGCCAGCAGTCCTACTAAGGCCGGGGAG.

In its sample, this clone was seen a few times. The read terminates 3 residues before the CDR3 end, so the remaining end is supplied by the germline J gene. The chain employs TRBV5-1 and TRBJ1-3; D is possibly TRBD1 (6 bases). The CDR3 is made up of 16 amino acids. Trimming took off 4 bases at V and 0 bases at J, with 14 bases between the two ends. CDR1 and CDR2 (germline): SGHRS, YFSETQ. CDR3 region: CASSPLVQGSGNTIYF. The sequenced CDR3 bases are TGCGCCAGCAGCCCTCTTGTACAGGGCTCTGGAAACACC.

This clone was counted ten times or more. The CDR3 is cut off 3 residues early in the read; its end comes from the germline J gene. V usage is TRBV5-1 and J usage is TRBJ2-1; no firm D call. This CDR3 is built from 14 residues. Trimming stripped 0 bases from V and 7 bases from J, with 11 bases between. CDR1 is SGHRS and CDR2 is YFSETQ in the germline V gene. The DNA read from the CDR3 is TGCGCCAGCAGCTTGGTTCTAGATGGAAATGAG. Its translation is CASSLVLDGNE. The complete CDR3 protein is CASSLVLDGNEQFF.

This clone has at least ten counts. From the germline J gene comes the end of the CDR3, since the read stops 3 residues before it. This sequence joins TRBV10-2 and TRBJ1-1; D ambiguous. This CDR3 is 13 amino acids long. V shed 0 bases and J shed 6 bases, with 8 bases lying between them. Germline assignment: CDR1 WSHSY and CDR2 SAAADI. The DNA read from the CDR3 is TGCGCCAGCAGTGAGTCGAGGGTGGCTGAA. It translates to CASSESRVAE. The whole CDR3 reads CASSESRVAEAFF.